This T cell receptor beta chain came from a study of blood T cell repertoires in COVID-19. Looking at the study overall: Sites in the United States, Italy and Spain provided acute and convalescent COVID-19 samples. Sources were T cells, B-cell-depleted T cells, or PBMCs; the material itself was cDNA or gDNA.

This clone was counted between two and nine times. In the study's own analysis: Estimation of nucleated cell counts was performed using reference gene primer amplification. Libraries were prepared by immunoSEQ multiplex PCR; TCRdb keeps only in-frame clonotypes and omits some of them. V, J and clone size reflect that table, while D and trimming were determined from the DNA. Counted here are around 80,000 clones, about four fifths occurring once; the ten biggest clones make up around 5%. The sample consisted of peripheral blood. This TCR derives from an elderly woman with active or convalescent COVID-19.

CDR3 sequence (DNA): TGTGCCAGCAGCCAATCACAGGGGGTAAATGAGCAGTTCTTC. Translating it yields CASSQSQGVNEQFF. J is TRBJ2-1 and V is TRBV14; 8 bases are a match to TRBD1. The V and J ends lost 2 bases and 7 bases, in that order; junction bases with no gene match: 4. The CDR3 contains 14 residues. Germline V lookup: CDR1 SGHDN, CDR2 FVKESK. The entire variable domain, with the rest obtained from reference TRBV14 and TRBJ2-1, is as follows: EAGVTQFPSHSVIEKGQTVTLRCDPISGHDNLYWYRRVMGKEIKFLLHFVKESKQDESGMPNNRFLAERTGGTYSTLKVQPAELEDSGVYFCASSQSQGVNEQFFGPGTRLTVL.